This T cell receptor (beta chain) was identified during a study of cytomegalovirus exposure and HLA in healthy donors. Findings and caveats of the study: In the 130 or so validation repertoires, roughly 94% of cluster scores exceeded 0, per a later analysis. The study recorded 164 TCR beta chains that were cytomegalovirus-associated.

Germline V gene sequence: CDR1 LNHNV, CDR2 YYDKDF (reference sequence). This CDR3 region has 15 residues. With 0 bases removed from V and 1 base from J, the gap between germline ends came to 7 bases. Separate from the roughly 700-subject first cohort, the approximately 120-subject validation cohort was the one that the donors belonged to. A word on this clone: Its antigen is not known.

Some clones are missing from TCRdb's copy, which holds only in-frame ones; the method was immunoSEQ multiplex PCR. The sample contains hundreds of thousands of clones, around nine tenths of which appear only once. Sequencing was done on a sample of PBMCs. The chain uses TRBV15 and TRBJ1-3; the D is unclear. The sequence was obtained from a man between 18 and 35 years old in good health and CMV-seronegative. The CDR3 sequence is CATSRDRGSGNTIYF. The CDR3 region has the DNA TGTGCCACCAGCAGAGATCGAGGGTCTGGAAACACCATATATTTT.